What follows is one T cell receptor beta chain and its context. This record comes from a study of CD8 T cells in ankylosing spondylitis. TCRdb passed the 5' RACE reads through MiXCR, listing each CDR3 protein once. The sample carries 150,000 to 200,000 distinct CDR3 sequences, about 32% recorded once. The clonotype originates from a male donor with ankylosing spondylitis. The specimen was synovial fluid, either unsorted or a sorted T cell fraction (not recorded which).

Here the CDR3 DNA reads TGTGCCAGCAGCCAAGAACCGGGACAATCCTACGAGCAGTACTTC. This sequence encodes CASSQEPGQSYEQYF. The rearrangement links TRBV3-1 to TRBJ2-7, with D possibly being TRBD1 (6 bases). Looked up from germline, CDR1 is LGHDT and CDR2 is YNNKEL (reference sequence). This CDR3 has 15 residues. Trimming removed 0 bases at V and 1 base at J, with 10 bases between.